Below, one T cell receptor beta chain is given with its context. Its cognate antigen is unknown. These data are taken from a study of T cells in localized non-small cell lung cancer. Data came from immunoSEQ multiplex PCR; TCRdb stores just in-frame clones and leaves some out. The table has approximately 28,000 clones, about nine tenths seen once. Study-level results: Density of T cells in blood, when higher, went with longer overall survival. Median around 62 top-100 tumor clones were shared with paired adjacent lung. Uninvolved adjacent lung showed higher T cell clonality than tumor. The tumor had only one region sequenced, so heterogeneity remains possible.

The CDR3 is made up of 15 amino acids. Trimming pared 6 bases from V and 5 bases from J, leaving 21 bases between. Germline V gene sequence: CDR1 SGHRS, CDR2 YFSETQ. Specimen: peripheral blood mononuclear cells, collected before any cancer treatment. This clonotype was obtained from a woman aged 40-69 years with stage III lung adenocarcinoma. The gene calls are TRBV5-1 and TRBJ2-7; a weak D match, TRBD2 (7 bases). CDR3 in DNA: TGCGCCAGCAACTCAATAGGGGGGGCATTCAACGAGCAGTACTTC. Translating it yields CASNSIGGAFNEQYF.